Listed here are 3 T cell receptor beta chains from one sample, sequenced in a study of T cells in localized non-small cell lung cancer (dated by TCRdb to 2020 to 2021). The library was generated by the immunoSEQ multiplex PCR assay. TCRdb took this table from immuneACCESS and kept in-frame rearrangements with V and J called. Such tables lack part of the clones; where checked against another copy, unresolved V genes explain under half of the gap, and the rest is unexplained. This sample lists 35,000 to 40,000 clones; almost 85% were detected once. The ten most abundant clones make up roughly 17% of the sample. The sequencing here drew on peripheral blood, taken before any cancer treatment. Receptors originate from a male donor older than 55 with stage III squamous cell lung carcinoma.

CDR3 sequence: CASSPGQGAPLSYF. DNA of the CDR3: TGTGCCAGCAGTCCGGGACAGGGTGCCCCACTTTCGTACTTC. This chain connects TRBV5-4 to TRBJ2-4, with 9 bases lining up with TRBD1. The CDR3 runs to 14 residues. Germline V gene data show CDR1 as SGHNT and CDR2 as YYREEE (reference sequence). The V segment lost 5 bases and the J segment 15 bases; nucleotides outside the gene matches: 15.

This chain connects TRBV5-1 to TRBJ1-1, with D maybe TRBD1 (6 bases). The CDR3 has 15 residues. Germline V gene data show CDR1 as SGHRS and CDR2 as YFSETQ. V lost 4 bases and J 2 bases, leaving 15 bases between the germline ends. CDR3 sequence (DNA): TGCGCCAGCAGCCGTAGCGGACAGATAAACACTGAAGCTTTCTTT. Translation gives CASSRSGQINTEAFF.

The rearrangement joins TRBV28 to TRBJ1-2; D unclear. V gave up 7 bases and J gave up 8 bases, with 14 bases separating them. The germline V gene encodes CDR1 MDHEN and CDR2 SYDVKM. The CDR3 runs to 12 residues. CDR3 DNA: TGTGCCAGCACCTCATCAGGAGGAGGCTACACCTTC. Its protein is CASTSSGGGYTF.